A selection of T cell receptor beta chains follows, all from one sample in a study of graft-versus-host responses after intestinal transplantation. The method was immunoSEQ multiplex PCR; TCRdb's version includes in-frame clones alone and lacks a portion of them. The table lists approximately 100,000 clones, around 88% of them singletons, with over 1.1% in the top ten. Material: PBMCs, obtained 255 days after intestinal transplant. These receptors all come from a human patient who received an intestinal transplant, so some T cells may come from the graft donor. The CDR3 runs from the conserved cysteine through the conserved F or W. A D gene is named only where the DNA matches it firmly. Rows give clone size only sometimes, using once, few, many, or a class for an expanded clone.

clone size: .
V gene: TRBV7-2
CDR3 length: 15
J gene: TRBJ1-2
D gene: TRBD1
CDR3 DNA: TGTGCCAGCAGCTTAAGAGGCCAGGGGGATTATGGCTACACCTTC
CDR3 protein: CASSLRGQGDYGYTF

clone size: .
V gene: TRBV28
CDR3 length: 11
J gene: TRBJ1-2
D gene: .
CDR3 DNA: TGTGCCAGCAGTTGGGGCTATGGCTACACCTTC
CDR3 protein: CASSWGYGYTF

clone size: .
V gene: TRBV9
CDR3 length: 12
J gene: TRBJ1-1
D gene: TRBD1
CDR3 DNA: TGTGCCAGCAGGGGACAGGGGGCTGAAGCTTTCTTT
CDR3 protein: CASRGQGAEAFF

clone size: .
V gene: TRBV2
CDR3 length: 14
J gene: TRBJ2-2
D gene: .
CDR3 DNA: TGTGCCAGCTTACCCTTCGCGAACACCGGGGAGCTGTTTTTT
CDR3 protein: CASLPFANTGELFF

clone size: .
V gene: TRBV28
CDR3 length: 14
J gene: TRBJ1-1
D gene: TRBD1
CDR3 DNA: TGTGCCACCTCCTCAACTTACCGACAGGGAGAAGCTTTCTTT
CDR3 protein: CATSSTYRQGEAFF

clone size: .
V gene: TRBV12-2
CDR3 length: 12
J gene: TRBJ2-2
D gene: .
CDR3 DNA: TGTGCAAGTCGCTTAGCCGGCGGGGAGCTGTTTTTT
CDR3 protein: CASRLAGGELFF

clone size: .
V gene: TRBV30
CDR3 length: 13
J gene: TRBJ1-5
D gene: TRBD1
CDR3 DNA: TGTGCCTGGAGACAGGGGGCCAATCAGCCCCAGCATTTT
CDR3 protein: CAWRQGANQPQHF

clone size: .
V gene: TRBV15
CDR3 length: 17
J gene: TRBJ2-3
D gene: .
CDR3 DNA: TGTGCCACCAGCAGAGATCTGGGCGCTGGAAGCACAGATACGCAGTATTTT
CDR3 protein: CATSRDLGAGSTDTQYF

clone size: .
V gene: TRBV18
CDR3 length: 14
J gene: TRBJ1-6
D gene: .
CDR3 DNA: TGTGCCAGCTCACCACAAGTCTATAATTCACCCCTCCACTTT
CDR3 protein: CASSPQVYNSPLHF

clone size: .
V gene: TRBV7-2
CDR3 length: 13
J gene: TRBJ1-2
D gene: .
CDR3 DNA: TGTGCCAGCAGTCTCCAGGTTTCCTATGGCTACACCTTC
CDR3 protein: CASSLQVSYGYTF

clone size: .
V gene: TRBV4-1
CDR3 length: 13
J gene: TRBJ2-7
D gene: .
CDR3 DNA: TGCGCCAGCAGCCAGACACTGACCTACGAGCAGTACTTC
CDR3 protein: CASSQTLTYEQYF

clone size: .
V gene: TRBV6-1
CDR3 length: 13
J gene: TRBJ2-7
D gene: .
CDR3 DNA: TGTGCCAGCCCCGGGACACAACTCTACGAGCAGTACTTC
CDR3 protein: CASPGTQLYEQYF

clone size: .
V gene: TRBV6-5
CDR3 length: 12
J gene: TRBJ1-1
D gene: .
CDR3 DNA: TGTGCCAGCAGTGAATACAGCGTGAAAGCTTTCTTT
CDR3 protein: CASSEYSVKAFF

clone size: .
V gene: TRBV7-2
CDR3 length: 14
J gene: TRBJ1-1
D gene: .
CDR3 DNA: TGTGCCAGCAGCTACCAGCAGGGGAACACTGAAGCTTTCTTT
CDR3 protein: CASSYQQGNTEAFF

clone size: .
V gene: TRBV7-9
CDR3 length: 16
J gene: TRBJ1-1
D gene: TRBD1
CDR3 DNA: TGTGCCAGCAGACCGGGACAGGGGGTGACGAACACTGAAGCTTTCTTT
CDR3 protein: CASRPGQGVTNTEAFF

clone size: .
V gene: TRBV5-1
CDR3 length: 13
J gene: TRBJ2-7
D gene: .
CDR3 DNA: TGCGCCAGCAGCTTGGGTGGGTCTCTCGAGCAGTACTTC
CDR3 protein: CASSLGGSLEQYF

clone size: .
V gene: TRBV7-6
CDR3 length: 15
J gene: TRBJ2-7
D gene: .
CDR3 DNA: TGTGCCAGCAGCTTAGCCGGGCGGGGAGGTTACGAGCAGTACTTC
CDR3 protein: CASSLAGRGGYEQYF

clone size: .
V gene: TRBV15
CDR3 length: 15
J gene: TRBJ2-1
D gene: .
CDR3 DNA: TGTGCCACCAGGCATCCTACAGACAGGTCAAATGAGCAGTTCTTC
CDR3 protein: CATRHPTDRSNEQFF

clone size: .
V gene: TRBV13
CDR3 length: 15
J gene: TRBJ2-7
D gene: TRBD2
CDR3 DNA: TGTGCCAGCAGCTTCCTAGCGGGAGGGGAATACGAGCAGTACTTC
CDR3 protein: CASSFLAGGEYEQYF

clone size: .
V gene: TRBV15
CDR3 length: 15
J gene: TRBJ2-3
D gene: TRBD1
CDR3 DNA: TGTGCCACTGGAACAGGGGTCCTAGGGTTAGGTACGCAGTATTTT
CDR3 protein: CATGTGVLGLGTQYF

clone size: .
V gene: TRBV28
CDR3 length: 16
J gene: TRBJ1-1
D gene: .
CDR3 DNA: TGTGCCAGCAGTTTTATGAAGGGGTCTCTTGGCACTGAAGCTTTCTTT
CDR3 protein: CASSFMKGSLGTEAFF

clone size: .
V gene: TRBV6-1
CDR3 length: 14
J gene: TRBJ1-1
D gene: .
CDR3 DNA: TGTGCCAGCAGTGATTGGGGGCGGTACACTGAGGCTTTCTTT
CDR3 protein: CASSDWGRYTEAFF

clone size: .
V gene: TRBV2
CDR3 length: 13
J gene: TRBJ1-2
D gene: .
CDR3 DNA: TGTGCCAGCAGTCGGGACGGAAACTATGGCTACACCTTC
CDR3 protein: CASSRDGNYGYTF

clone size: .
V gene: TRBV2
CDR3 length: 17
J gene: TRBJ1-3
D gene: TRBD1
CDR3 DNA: TGTGCCAGCAGTGACATTTCGGGACAGTACTCTGGAAACACCATATATTTT
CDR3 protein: CASSDISGQYSGNTIYF

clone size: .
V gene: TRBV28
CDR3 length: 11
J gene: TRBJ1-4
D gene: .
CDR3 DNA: TGTGCCAGCAGGATAGATGAAAAACTGTTTTTT
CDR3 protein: CASRIDEKLFF

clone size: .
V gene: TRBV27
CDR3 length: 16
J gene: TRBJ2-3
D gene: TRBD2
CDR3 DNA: TGTGCCAGCAGCCCCCGGGAGGGGCCTAGCACAGATACGCAGTATTTT
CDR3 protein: CASSPREGPSTDTQYF

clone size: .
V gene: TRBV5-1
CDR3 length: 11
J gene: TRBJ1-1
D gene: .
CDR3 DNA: TGCGCCAGCAGCTTGGGCCCGGAAGCTTTCTTT
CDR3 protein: CASSLGPEAFF

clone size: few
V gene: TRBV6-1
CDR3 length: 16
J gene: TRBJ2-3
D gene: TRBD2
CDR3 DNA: TGTGCCAGCAGTGGCCTAAGCGGGGGAATAACAGATACGCAGTATTTT
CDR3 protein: CASSGLSGGITDTQYF

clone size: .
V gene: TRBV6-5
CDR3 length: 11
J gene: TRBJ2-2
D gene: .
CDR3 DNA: TGTGCCAGCAGTTACCTCGGGGAGCTGTTTTTT
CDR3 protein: CASSYLGELFF

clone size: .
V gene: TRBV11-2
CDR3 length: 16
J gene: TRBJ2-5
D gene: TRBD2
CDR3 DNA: TGTGCCAGCAGCTTTGGGAGGGCCGACGGGGGAGAGACCCAGTACTTC
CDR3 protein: CASSFGRADGGETQYF

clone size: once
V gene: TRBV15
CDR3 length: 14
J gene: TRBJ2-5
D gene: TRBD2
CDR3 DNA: TGTGCCACCAGCAGTAGCGGGGGCGAAGAGACCCAGTACTTC
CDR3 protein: CATSSSGGEETQYF

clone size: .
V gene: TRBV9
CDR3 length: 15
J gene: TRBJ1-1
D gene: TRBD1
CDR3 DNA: TGTGCCAGCAGCGCTCCAGGGGGCGCGGGGACTGAAGCTTTCTTT
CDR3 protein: CASSAPGGAGTEAFF

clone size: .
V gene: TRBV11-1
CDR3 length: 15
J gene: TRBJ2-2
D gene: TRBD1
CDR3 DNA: TGTGCCAGCAGTTATACAGGGGGAAGGACCGGGGAGCTGTTTTTT
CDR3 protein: CASSYTGGRTGELFF

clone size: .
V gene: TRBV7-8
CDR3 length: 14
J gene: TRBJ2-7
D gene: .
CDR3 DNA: TGTGCCAGCAGCCCTAGCGATCCCTCCTACGAGCAGTACTTC
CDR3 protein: CASSPSDPSYEQYF

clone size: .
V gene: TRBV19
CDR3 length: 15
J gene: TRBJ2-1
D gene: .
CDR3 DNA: TGTGCCAGTAGTATTGCAGGGGACTTCTACAATGAGCAGTTCTTC
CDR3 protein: CASSIAGDFYNEQFF

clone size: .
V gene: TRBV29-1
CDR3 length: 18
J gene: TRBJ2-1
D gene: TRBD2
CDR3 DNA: TGCAGCGTTGAAGGGGTTCCGGGACTAGCGGGACTCTACAATGAGCAGTTCTTC
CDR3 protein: CSVEGVPGLAGLYNEQFF

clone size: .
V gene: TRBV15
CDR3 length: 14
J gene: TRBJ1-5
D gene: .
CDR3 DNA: TGTGCCACCAGCAGAGATCGCCAAGGGCAGCCCCAGCATTTT
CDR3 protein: CATSRDRQGQPQHF

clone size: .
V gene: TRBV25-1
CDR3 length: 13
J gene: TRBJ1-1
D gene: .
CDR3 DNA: TGTGCCAGCAGCGGGACTTTGAACACTGAAGCTTTCTTT
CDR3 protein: CASSGTLNTEAFF

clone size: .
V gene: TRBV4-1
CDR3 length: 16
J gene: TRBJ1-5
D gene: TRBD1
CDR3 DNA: TGCGCCAGCAGCCAACCAGGACAGGGGTCCACTCAGCCCCAGCATTTT
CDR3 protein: CASSQPGQGSTQPQHF

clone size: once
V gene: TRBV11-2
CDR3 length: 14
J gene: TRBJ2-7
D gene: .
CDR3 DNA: TGTGCCAGCAGCTTAGGGTTTAGCTCCTACGAGCAGTACTTC
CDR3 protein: CASSLGFSSYEQYF

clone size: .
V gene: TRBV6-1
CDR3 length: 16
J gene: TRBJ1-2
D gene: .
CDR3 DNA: TGTGCCAGCAGTGGAGACATAGAAGGGGTTCTCTATGGCTACACCTTC
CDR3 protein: CASSGDIEGVLYGYTF

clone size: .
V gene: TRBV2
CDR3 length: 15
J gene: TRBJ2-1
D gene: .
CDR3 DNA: TGTGCCAGCAGGCCAGGACATGTATCCTACAATGAGCAGTTCTTC
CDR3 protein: CASRPGHVSYNEQFF

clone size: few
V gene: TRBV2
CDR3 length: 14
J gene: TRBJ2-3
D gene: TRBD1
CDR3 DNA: TGTGCCAGCAACCGACAGGGGGCGACAGATACGCAGTATTTT
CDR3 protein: CASNRQGATDTQYF

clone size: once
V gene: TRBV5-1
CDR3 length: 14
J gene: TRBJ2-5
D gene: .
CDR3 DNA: TGCGCCAGCAGCTTCTCTAGGGGCGAAGAGACCCAGTACTTC
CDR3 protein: CASSFSRGEETQYF

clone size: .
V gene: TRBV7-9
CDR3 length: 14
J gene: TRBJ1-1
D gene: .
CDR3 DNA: TGTGCCAGCAGCTTAGGCACAGGGATCACTGAAGCTTTCTTT
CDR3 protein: CASSLGTGITEAFF

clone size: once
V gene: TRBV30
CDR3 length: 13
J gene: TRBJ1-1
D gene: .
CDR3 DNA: TGTGCCCGAGGGGGGTACAGGAACACTGAAGCTTTCTTT
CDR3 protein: CARGGYRNTEAFF

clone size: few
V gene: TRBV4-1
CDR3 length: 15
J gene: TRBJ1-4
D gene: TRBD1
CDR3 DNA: TGCGCCAGCAGCCATGAACGGACAGGGGGGGAAAAACTGTTTTTT
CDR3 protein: CASSHERTGGEKLFF

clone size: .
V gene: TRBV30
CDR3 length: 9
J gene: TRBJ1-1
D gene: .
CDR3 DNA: TGTGCCTCAGGACCTGAAGCTTTCTTT
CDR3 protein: CASGPEAFF

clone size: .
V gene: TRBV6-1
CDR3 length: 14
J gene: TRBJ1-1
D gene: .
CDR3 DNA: TGTGCCAGCACTAATGAGGGTCGTGGCACTGAAGCTTTCTTT
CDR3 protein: CASTNEGRGTEAFF

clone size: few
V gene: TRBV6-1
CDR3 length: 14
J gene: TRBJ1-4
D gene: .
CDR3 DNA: TGTGCCAGCAGGGCCCCGGGGACTAATGAAAAACTGTTTTTT
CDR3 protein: CASRAPGTNEKLFF

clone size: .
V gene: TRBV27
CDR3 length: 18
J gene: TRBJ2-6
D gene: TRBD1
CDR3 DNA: TGTGCCAGCAGTCATCGGACAGGGTCCGATTCTGGGGCCAACGTCCTGACTTTC
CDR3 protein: CASSHRTGSDSGANVLTF

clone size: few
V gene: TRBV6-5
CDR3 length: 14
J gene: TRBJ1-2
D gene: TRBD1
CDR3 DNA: TGTGCCAGCAGCGGGACAGGAGAATCAGCAGGCTACACCTTC
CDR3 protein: CASSGTGESAGYTF

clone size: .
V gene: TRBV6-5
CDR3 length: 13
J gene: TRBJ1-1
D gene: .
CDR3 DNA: TGTGCCAGCATTACCAATGCCAACACTGAAGCTTTCTTT
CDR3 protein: CASITNANTEAFF

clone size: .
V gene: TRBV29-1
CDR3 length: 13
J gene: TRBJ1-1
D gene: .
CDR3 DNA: TGCAGCGTTTGGGGCCATGGCGCCGCGGAAGCTTTCTTT
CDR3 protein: CSVWGHGAAEAFF

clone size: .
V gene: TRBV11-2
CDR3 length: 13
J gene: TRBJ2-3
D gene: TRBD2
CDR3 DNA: TGTGCCAGCAGTCCGGGGGGGGAGGATACGCAGTATTTT
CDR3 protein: CASSPGGEDTQYF

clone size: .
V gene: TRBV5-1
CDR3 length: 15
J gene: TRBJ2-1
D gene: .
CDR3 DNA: TGCGCCAGCAGCTCTCAGGGGAGGTCATACAATGAGCAGTTCTTC
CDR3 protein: CASSSQGRSYNEQFF

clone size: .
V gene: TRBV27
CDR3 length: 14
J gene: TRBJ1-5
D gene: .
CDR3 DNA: TGTGCCAGCAGTTCCCGACTGCGAAATCAGCCCCAGCATTTT
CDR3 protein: CASSSRLRNQPQHF

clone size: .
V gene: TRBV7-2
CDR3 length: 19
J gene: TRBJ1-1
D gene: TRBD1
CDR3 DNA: TGTGCCAGCAGCTTAGTAGGGGGGACAGGGGGTGTAGCGTACACTGAAGCTTTCTTT
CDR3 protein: CASSLVGGTGGVAYTEAFF

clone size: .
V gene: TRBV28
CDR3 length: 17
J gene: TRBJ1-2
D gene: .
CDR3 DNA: TGTGCCAGCAGACCCCCCCCGCCAGAGGGAATTAACTATGGCTACACCTTC
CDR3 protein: CASRPPPPEGINYGYTF